This TCR beta chain was recorded in a study of blood T cells in healthy people across ages. The authors ran a second PCR of about 7 to 12 cycles using a sample-barcoded 5' primer and a J-beta primer mix. TCRdb re-called the 5' RACE reads with MiXCR, one entry per CDR3 protein. The sample carries 1.5 million to 2 million distinct CDR3 sequences, over 25% recorded once. Points on this clonotype: The junction does not match germline at one end; this may be a read error.

Germline V gene lookup returns CDR1 SGHRS and CDR2 YFSETQ. The CDR3 spans 13 residues. The sample was blood. The gene calls are TRBV5-1 and TRBJ1-2; 7 nucleotides align to TRBD1. The clonotype comes from a young woman in good health. CDR3 loop: CASSSGQAYGCTF. For the CDR3, the DNA is TGCGCCAGCAGCTCTGGACAGGCTTATGGCTGCACCTTC. The full variable domain, completed using reference TRBV5-1 and TRBJ1-2, is KAGVTQTPRYLIKTRGQQVTLSCSPISGHRSVSWYQQTPGQGLQFLFEYFSETQRNKGNFPGRFSGRQFSNSRSEMNVSTLELGDSALYLCASSSGQAYGCTFGSGTRLTVV.